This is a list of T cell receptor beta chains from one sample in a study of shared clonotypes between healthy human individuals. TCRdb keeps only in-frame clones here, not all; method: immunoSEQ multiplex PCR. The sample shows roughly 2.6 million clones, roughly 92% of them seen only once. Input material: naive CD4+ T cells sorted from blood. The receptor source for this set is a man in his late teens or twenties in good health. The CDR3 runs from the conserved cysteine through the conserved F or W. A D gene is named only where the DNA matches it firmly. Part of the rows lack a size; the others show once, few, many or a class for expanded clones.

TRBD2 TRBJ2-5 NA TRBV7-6 CASSLGGSGGEETQYF TGTGCCAGCAGCTTAGGGGGTAGCGGGGGTGAGGAGACCCAGTACTTC
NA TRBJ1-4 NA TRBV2 CASNQGRIDEKLFF TGTGCCAGCAATCAGGGACGGATTGACGAAAAACTGTTTTTT
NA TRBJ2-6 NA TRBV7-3 CASSAGGQTSSGANVLTF TGTGCCAGCAGCGCCGGCGGACAGACCTCCTCTGGGGCCAACGTCCTGACTTTC
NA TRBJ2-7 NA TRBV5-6 CASSLATSNEQYF TGTGCCAGCAGCTTGGCGACCTCCAACGAGCAGTACTTC
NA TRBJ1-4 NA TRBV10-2 CASTPSDTYDEKLFF TGCGCCAGCACCCCTTCGGACACATACGATGAAAAACTGTTTTTT
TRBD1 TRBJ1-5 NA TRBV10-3 CATQGGNQPQHF TGTGCCACTCAGGGGGGCAATCAGCCCCAGCATTTT
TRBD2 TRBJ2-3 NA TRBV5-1 CASSSGGGQRGDTQYF TGCGCCAGCAGCTCGGGCGGGGGGCAACGAGGGGATACGCAGTATTTT
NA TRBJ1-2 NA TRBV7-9 CASSSPGLGGYTF TGTGCCAGCAGCTCACCCGGTTTAGGCGGCTACACCTTC
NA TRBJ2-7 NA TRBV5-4 CASSLGAAVSYEQYF TGTGCCAGCAGCTTGGGGGCGGCGGTCTCCTACGAGCAGTACTTC
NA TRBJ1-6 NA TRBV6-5 CASKVTNHYNSPLHF TGTGCCAGCAAAGTAACGAATCACTATAATTCACCCCTCCACTTT
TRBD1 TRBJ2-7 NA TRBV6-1 CASSGQGHSNEQYF TGTGCCAGCAGTGGACAGGGGCATAGCAACGAGCAGTACTTC
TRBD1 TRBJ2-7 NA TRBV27 CASRITGGSYEQYF TGTGCCAGCAGGATAACAGGGGGCAGCTACGAGCAGTACTTC
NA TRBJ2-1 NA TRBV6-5 CASSYLLVEAFNEQFF TGTGCCAGCAGTTACCTCCTGGTCGAAGCCTTCAATGAGCAGTTCTTC
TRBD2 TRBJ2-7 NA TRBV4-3 CASSQEWSSGNYEQYF TGCGCCAGCAGCCAAGAGTGGTCTAGCGGGAACTACGAGCAGTACTTC
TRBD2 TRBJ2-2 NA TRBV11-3 CASSPGTSGGELFF TGTGCCAGCAGCCCCGGGACTAGCGGCGGGGAGCTGTTTTTT
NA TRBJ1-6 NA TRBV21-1 CASDRTGNSPLHF TGTGCCAGCGACCGGACAGGCAATTCACCCCTCCACTTT
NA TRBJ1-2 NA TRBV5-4 CASSSRGNYGYTF TGTGCCAGCAGCTCGCGTGGGAACTATGGCTACACCTTC
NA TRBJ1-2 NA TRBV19 CASWTATYGYTF TGTGCCAGCTGGACAGCCACCTATGGCTACACCTTC
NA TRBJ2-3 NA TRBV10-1 CASSSPMRDTQYF TGCGCCAGCAGTTCCCCCATGAGAGATACGCAGTATTTT
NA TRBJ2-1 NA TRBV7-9 CASSPRSAGGGGSYNEQFF TGTGCCAGCAGCCCCCGGTCCGCAGGGGGAGGGGGGTCCTACAATGAGCAGTTCTTC
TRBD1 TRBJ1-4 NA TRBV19 CASSTLGQGNEKLFF TGTGCCAGTAGTACACTCGGACAGGGGAACGAAAAACTGTTTTTT
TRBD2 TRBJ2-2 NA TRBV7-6 CASSPIAGGLTGELFF TGTGCCAGCAGTCCAATAGCGGGAGGACTCACCGGGGAGCTGTTTTTT
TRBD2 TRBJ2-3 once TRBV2 CASSLAGGPYDTQYF TGTGCCAGCAGTCTAGCGGGAGGGCCATACGATACGCAGTATTTT
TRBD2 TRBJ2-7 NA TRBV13 CASSAPGLSSSYEQYF TGTGCCAGCAGCGCTCCGGGACTATCGAGCTCCTACGAGCAGTACTTC